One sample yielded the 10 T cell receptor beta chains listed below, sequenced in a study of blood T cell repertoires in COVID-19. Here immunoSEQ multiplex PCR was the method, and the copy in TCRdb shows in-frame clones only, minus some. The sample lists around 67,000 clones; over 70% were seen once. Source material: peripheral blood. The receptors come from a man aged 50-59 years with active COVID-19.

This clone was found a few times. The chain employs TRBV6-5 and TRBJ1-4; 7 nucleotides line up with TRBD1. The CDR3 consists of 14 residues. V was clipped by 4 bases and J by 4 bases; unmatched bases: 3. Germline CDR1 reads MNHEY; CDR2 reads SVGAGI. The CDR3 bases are TGTGCCAGCAGTTGGGGACAGTTTAATGAAAAACTGTTTTTT. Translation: CASSWGQFNEKLFF.

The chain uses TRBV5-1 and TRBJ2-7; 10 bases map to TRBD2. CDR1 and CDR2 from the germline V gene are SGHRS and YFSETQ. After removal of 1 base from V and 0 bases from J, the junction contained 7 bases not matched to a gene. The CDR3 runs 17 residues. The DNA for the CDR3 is TGCGCCAGCAGCTTGAGGCCTAGCGGGGGAAGCTCCTACGAGCAGTACTTC. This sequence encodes CASSLRPSGGSSYEQYF.

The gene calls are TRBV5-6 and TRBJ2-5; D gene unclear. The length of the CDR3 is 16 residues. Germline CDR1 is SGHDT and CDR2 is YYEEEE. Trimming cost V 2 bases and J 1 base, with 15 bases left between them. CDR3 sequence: CASSLPTKSFQETQYF. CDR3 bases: TGTGCCAGCAGCTTACCAACTAAGTCCTTCCAAGAGACCCAGTACTTC.

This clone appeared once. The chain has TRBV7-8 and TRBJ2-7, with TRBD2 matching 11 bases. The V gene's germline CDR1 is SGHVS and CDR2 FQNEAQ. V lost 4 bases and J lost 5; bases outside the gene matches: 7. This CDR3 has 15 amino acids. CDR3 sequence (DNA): TGTGCCAGCAGCTCGCGCCGACTAGCGGGAAACGAGCAGTACTTC. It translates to CASSSRRLAGNEQYF.

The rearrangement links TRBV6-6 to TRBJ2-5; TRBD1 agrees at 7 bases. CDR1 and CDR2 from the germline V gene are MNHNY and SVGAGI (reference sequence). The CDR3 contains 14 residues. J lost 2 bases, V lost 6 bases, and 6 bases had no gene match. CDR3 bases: TGTGCCAGCAGCCCTGGGACAGAGCAAGAGACCCAGTACTTC. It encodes CASSPGTEQETQYF.

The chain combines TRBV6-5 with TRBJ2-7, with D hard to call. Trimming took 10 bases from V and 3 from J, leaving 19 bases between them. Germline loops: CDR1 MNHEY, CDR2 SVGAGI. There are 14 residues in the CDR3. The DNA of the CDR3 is TGTGCCACATTCTATGACCGTGCGGACTACGAGCAGTACTTC. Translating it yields CATFYDRADYEQYF.

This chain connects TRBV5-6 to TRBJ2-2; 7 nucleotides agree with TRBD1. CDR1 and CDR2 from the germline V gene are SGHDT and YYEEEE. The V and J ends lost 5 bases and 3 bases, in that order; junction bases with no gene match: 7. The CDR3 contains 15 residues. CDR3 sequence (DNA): TGTGCCAGCAGTTCCGGGACAGCTTACACCGGGGAGCTGTTTTTT. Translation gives CASSSGTAYTGELFF.

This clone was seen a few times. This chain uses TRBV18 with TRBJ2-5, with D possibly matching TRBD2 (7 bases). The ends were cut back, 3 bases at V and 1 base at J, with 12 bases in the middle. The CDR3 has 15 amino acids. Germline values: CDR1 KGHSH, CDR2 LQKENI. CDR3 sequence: CASSPPRGAQETQYF. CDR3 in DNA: TGTGCCAGCTCACCCCCCCGGGGGGCCCAAGAGACCCAGTACTTC.

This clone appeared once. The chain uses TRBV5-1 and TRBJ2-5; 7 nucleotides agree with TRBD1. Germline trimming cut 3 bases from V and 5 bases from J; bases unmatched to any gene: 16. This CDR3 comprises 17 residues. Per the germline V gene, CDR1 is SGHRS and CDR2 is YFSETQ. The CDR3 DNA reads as TGCGCCAGCAGCTATGGGGTGTCCCAGGGGGTGCGGGAGACCCAGTACTTC. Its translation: CASSYGVSQGVRETQYF.

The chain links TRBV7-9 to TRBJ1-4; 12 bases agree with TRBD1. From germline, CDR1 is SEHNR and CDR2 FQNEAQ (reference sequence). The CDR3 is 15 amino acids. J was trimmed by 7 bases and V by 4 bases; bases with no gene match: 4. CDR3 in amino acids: CASSSGQGATEKLFF. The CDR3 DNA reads TGTGCCAGCAGCTCGGGACAGGGGGCTACTGAAAAACTGTTTTTT.